These 2 T cell receptor beta chains share one sample of origin, sequenced in a study of blood T cell repertoires in COVID-19. Sequencing used immunoSEQ multiplex PCR; TCRdb keeps in-frame clones, though not all of them. The table lists around 200,000 clones, around 80% of them singletons. Sequencing input: peripheral blood. The receptors derive from a woman in her seventies with COVID-19, enrolled during active disease.

The CDR3 loop is CASSPDGNQPQHF. CDR3 DNA sequence: TGTGCCAGCAGTCCTGACGGGAATCAGCCCCAGCATTTT. This sequence joins TRBV27 and TRBJ1-5; no clear D gene. The V gene lost 5 bases and the J gene lost 4 bases, with 9 bases spanning the gap. CDR3 size: 13 residues. Germline V gene data show CDR1 as MNHEY and CDR2 as SMNVEV (reference sequence).

The V and J genes are TRBV28 and TRBJ1-1, with 7 bases aligning to TRBD1. After removal of 3 bases from V and 1 base from J, the junction contained 20 bases not matched to a gene. Germline lookup yields CDR1 MDHEN and CDR2 SYDVKM. This CDR3 spans 20 amino acids. Here the CDR3 reads CASSFPSLGTAGFGNTEAFF. For the CDR3, the DNA is TGTGCCAGCAGTTTTCCGTCCCTCGGGACAGCAGGGTTTGGGAACACTGAAGCTTTCTTT.